One sample yielded the 4 T cell receptor beta chains listed below, sequenced in a study of beta chain features in type 1 diabetes. Expressed TCRB transcripts were sequenced because the entire RNA isolate underwent reverse transcription. Sequencing used immunoSEQ multiplex PCR; TCRdb keeps in-frame clones, though not all of them. This table holds around 180,000 clones, about 13% found once. The sequencing sample was made of central memory CD4+ T cells from blood. These receptors were taken from a young woman in good health.

This chain joins TRBV5-6 and TRBJ2-5; 8 bases are a match to TRBD2. V shed 7 bases and J 9 bases; nucleotides not matched to a gene: 17. The CDR3 is 15 residues long. CDR1 and CDR2 from the germline V gene are SGHDT and YYEEEE. The chain's CDR3 is CASGKDIAGNEAQYF. The CDR3 region has the DNA TGTGCCAGCGGAAAGGATATAGCGGGAAACGAGGCCCAGTACTTC.

The chain is built from TRBV9 and TRBJ1-1; D remains unclear. V was trimmed by 6 bases and J by 1 base, leaving 13 bases between them. This CDR3 has 14 residues. Germline CDR1 SGDLS, CDR2 YYNGEE. The CDR3 loop reads CASNVVTENTEAFF. The CDR3 DNA sequence: TGTGCCAGCAACGTCGTTACAGAGAACACTGAAGCTTTCTTT. The whole variable domain, remainder taken from reference TRBV9 and TRBJ1-1, is DSGVTQTPKHLITATGQRVTLRCSPRSGDLSVYWYQQSLDQGLQFLIQYYNGEERAKGNILERFSAQQFPDLHSELNLSSLELGDSALYFCASNVVTENTEAFFGQGTRLTVV.

The table lists this clone with a few counts. This chain uses TRBV6-6 with TRBJ2-5, with TRBD1 matching over 8 bases. The CDR3 has 14 amino acids. Germline lookup yields CDR1 MNHNY and CDR2 SVGAGI (reference sequence). Trimming at V came to 7 bases and at J to 5 bases, leaving 9 bases not matched to a gene. The CDR3 here is CASIPTGEAETQYF. The DNA of the CDR3 is TGTGCCAGCATTCCGACAGGGGAGGCGGAGACCCAGTACTTC.

This clone was detected only a few times. V gene TRBV7-8 combines with J gene TRBJ2-3; 13 bases line up with TRBD2. V lost 5 bases, J lost 5 bases, and 7 bases stayed unmatched. This CDR3 spans 16 amino acids. Germline V gene sequence: CDR1 SGHVS, CDR2 FQNEAQ. The chain's CDR3 is CASSLGTSGTQDTQYF. The CDR3 DNA sequence: TGTGCCAGCAGCCTAGGGACTAGCGGGACACAAGATACGCAGTATTTT.